This T cell receptor (beta chain) was recorded in a study of CD8 T cells in Susac syndrome. An input of about 0.45 to 1 ug of RNA was subjected to reverse transcription using random hexamers. Each CDR3 protein gets one entry after TCRdb re-called the immunoSEQ multiplex PCR reads with MiXCR. The sample lists about 240,000 distinct CDR3 sequences, around 96% occurring once. In regard to this clonotype: Antigen unknown.

The CDR3 loop spans 15 amino acids. With 3 bases clipped from V and 5 bases from J, the junction kept 6 bases outside the gene matches. Germline CDR1 is SEHNR and CDR2 is FQNEAQ (reference sequence). General study points: When the CD4+ T cell repertoires of patients with Susac syndrome were examined, they did not show any clonal expansion.

The sample was CD4+ T cells from PBMCs. The TCR originated in a human donor with Susac syndrome. The genes are TRBV7-9 and TRBJ2-5; 10 bases align to TRBD2. DNA of the CDR3: TGTGCCAGCAGCTTCTCTAGCGGGAGTACCGAGACCCAGTACTTC. This codes for CASSFSSGSTETQYF. The whole variable domain, remainder taken from reference TRBV7-9 and TRBJ2-5, is DTGVSQNPRHKITKRGQNVTFRCDPISEHNRLYWYRQTLGQGPEFLTYFQNEAQLEKSRLLSDRFSAERPKGSFSTLEIQRTEQGDSAMYLCASSFSSGSTETQYFGPGTRLLVL.